Detailed here is one TCR beta chain. Its antigen is not yet known. No clone much larger than this one lies a single base away; base qualities are absent. This entry belongs to a study of cytomegalovirus exposure and HLA in healthy donors (dated by TCRdb to 2017 to 2019). For the study in its entirety: According to a later analysis, the 120 or so validation repertoires were produced on the same platform as the 666 repertoires of the first cohort. The aim of the study was to test whether cataloging public T cell receptors could identify signatures of past pathogen exposure. A separate validation cohort of approximately 130 different subjects was used in addition to the 666-subject first cohort. High-throughput TCR immunosequencing, statistical association of individual TCRs with disease status, and machine learning were combined to predict cytomegalovirus infection status. The paper as a whole reports these results and caveats: Three of the identified cytomegalovirus-associated TCR beta chains were confirmed in vitro to be specific for cytomegalovirus antigens. Most TCR sequences were observed very rarely across donors, whereas some public TCRs were present in many individuals. A later analysis found that TCRs clustered in the first cohort also tended to co-occur in the 110 or so validation repertoires, with 94% of cluster scores above 0. The study listed 150 to 200 TCR beta chains as associated with cytomegalovirus. The classifier was reported to diagnose cytomegalovirus status with high specificity and sensitivity in both the original cohort and the validation cohort. A later analysis lacked HLA typing for the validation cohort, so it scored co-occurrence in that cohort across all 110 or so repertoires. According to the authors, the approach could potentially be generalized to other disease states and immunological phenotypes.

The method was the immunoSEQ multiplex PCR assay. Turning to the authors' computational methods: A statistical classification framework was developed to diagnose cytomegalovirus status using the catalog of TCR beta chain sequences. The immuneACCESS repertoire file appears here via TCRdb, limited to in-frame rearrangements. These files lack a portion of the clones; in checked studies, under half of the deficit traces to unresolved V genes, and the cause of the others is not known. The V and J calls and clone size come from that table; D and trimming were worked out from the DNA. Across this sample there are 110,000 to 150,000 clones, with about 89% seen only once. The top ten constitute under 0.8% of the sample. Between the V and J ends, shortened by 3 bases and 6 bases respectively, the junction contains 17 bases. From the cysteine through the phenylalanine, the CDR3 covers 15 amino acids. Only the CDR3 part of the read is kept: 45 bases, read in frame from the first base. CDR1 and CDR2 were assigned from the germline V gene (reference sequence) as MNHEY and SMNVEV.

Donors formed part of the validation cohort, which comprised over a hundred subjects and was distinct from the first cohort of under 850 subjects. Sequencing used PBMCs. The receptor was isolated from a man aged 18 to 30 in good health and CMV-seronegative. The sequence is built from TRBV27 and TRBJ1-2; no D segment can be confidently identified. Read as DNA, the sequence is TGTGCCAGCAGTTTTCTTCCGGCCTCAGCGGATGGCTACACCTTC. This gives the protein CASSFLPASADGYTF.